The 2 T cell receptor beta chains listed next were all sequenced from one sample in a study of T cells in placental villitis. This was the immunoSEQ v4 assay. The assay was immunoSEQ multiplex PCR, and TCRdb's table has in-frame clones only and misses some. Of around 5,700 clones listed, around four fifths are singletons. Material for sequencing was placental tissue containing maternal and fetal cells. Receptor source: a human patient with infectious villitis; the placental T cells may come from both mother and fetus.

This chain connects TRBV6-5 to TRBJ2-1; 7 bases align to TRBD1. J was trimmed by 5 bases and V by 0 bases; bases with no gene match: 7. Germline V lookup: CDR1 MNHEY, CDR2 SVGAGI. CDR3 length: 16 amino acids. CDR3 residues: CASSYSGQSSNNEQFF. The CDR3 coding sequence is TGTGCCAGCAGTTACTCGGGACAGAGTTCGAACAATGAGCAGTTCTTC.

The chain uses TRBV15 and TRBJ2-3; D unclear. This CDR3 comprises 15 residues. Trimming shortened V by 4 bases and J by 1 base, and 12 bases separated the two germline ends. Per germline, CDR1 LNHNV and CDR2 YYDKDF (reference sequence). The CDR3 DNA follows: TGTGCCACCAGCACCCCGAGGCAGGGCACAGATACGCAGTATTTT. It specifies CATSTPRQGTDTQYF.